This entry lists 24 T cell receptor beta chains sequenced from one sample in a study of control samples from healthy donors and cancer patients. Using immunoSEQ multiplex PCR, the repertoire was profiled, and TCRdb retains in-frame clones only, with some absent. The table includes some 150,000 clones, roughly 95% detected once. The sample was blood. The receptors originated from a woman in her 30s in good health.

The genes are TRBV10-3 and TRBJ2-3, with 7 positions matching TRBD2. V dropped 0 bases and J dropped 2; count of bases not matched to a gene: 5. Germline V lookup: CDR1 ENHRY, CDR2 SYGVKD. The CDR3 contains 16 residues. CDR3 nucleotides: TGTGCCATCAGTGAGTCGACGGGGGGATTCACAGATACGCAGTATTTT. Translated, it gives CAISESTGGFTDTQYF.

The chain employs TRBV10-3 and TRBJ2-1; 11 nucleotides line up with TRBD2. CDR1 is ENHRY and CDR2 is SYGVKD in the germline V gene. Losses at the gene ends were 5 bases for V and 5 bases for J; bases not matched to a gene: 5. This CDR3 is 15 amino acids long. Here the CDR3 reads CAISMPGLADNEQFF. Written as DNA, the CDR3 is TGTGCCATCAGTATGCCGGGACTAGCGGACAATGAGCAGTTCTTC.

This sequence joins TRBV4-1 and TRBJ2-2; D gene ambiguous. Deletions cut 4 bases from V and 5 bases from J, with 17 bases between. Germline V lookup: CDR1 MGHRA, CDR2 YSYEKL. The CDR3 covers 16 residues. CDR3 sequence: CASSLDPPGKTGELFF. The DNA of the CDR3 is TGCGCCAGCAGCCTAGATCCCCCAGGCAAAACCGGGGAGCTGTTTTTT.

This chain uses TRBV6-5 with TRBJ2-5, with 9 bases lining up with TRBD2. There are 15 residues in the CDR3. Unmatched junction bases numbered 7, after V lost 4 bases and J lost 4 bases. Germline values: CDR1 MNHEY, CDR2 SVGAGI. CDR3 loop: CASSFLSAGGETQYF. CDR3 nucleotide sequence: TGTGCCAGCAGTTTCCTATCAGCGGGAGGAGAGACCCAGTACTTC.

The V gene is TRBV12-5, the J gene TRBJ1-6, with D perhaps matching TRBD1 (5 bases). Germline CDR1 is LGHNT and CDR2 is FRNRAP. The CDR3 has 13 residues. V lost 6 bases to trimming and J lost 7 bases, with 10 bases between them. The CDR3 region has the DNA TGTGCTAGTGGGGGACGGCGGAATTCACCCCTCCACTTT. As protein: CASGGRRNSPLHF. The full variable domain, its missing parts supplied by reference TRBV12-5 and TRBJ1-6, is DARVTQTPRHKVTEMGQEVTMRCQPILGHNTVFWYRQTMMQGLELLAYFRNRAPLDDSGMPKDRFSAEMPDATLATLKIQPSEPRDSAVYFCASGGRRNSPLHFGNGTRLTVT.

The rearrangement uses TRBV25-1 and TRBJ2-2, with 9 bases lining up with TRBD1. The CDR3 covers 15 residues. Germline-derived CDR1 and CDR2 are MGHDK and SYGVNS. Trimming removed 3 bases from V and 5 bases from J; junction bases left unmatched: 4. In nucleotides, the CDR3 is TGTGCCAGCAGTGACCCGGGACAGGGAACCGGGGAGCTGTTTTTT. This codes for CASSDPGQGTGELFF.

The J gene is TRBJ2-5, the V gene TRBV5-4; TRBD2 matches 8 bases. The length of the CDR3 is 16 residues. V lost 4 bases to trimming and J lost 2 bases; unmatched junction nucleotides: 10. Looked up from germline, CDR1 is SGHNT and CDR2 is YYREEE (reference sequence). In nucleotides, the CDR3 is TGTGCCAGCAGCCACCTAATTGCTAGCGGGCAAGAGACCCAGTACTTC. It encodes CASSHLIASGQETQYF.

This sequence joins TRBV27 and TRBJ1-1; D not certain. This CDR3 comprises 13 residues. Trimming cost V 3 bases and J 3 bases, with 8 bases left between them. Per the germline V gene, CDR1 is MNHEY and CDR2 is SMNVEV (reference sequence). Here the CDR3 reads CASSFGLHTEAFF. The DNA for the CDR3 is TGTGCCAGCAGTTTCGGACTTCACACTGAAGCTTTCTTT.

Only one count was recorded for this clone. This chain links TRBV28 with TRBJ2-7, with unresolved D. The germline gives CDR1 MDHEN, CDR2 SYDVKM. Trimming took 4 bases from V and 5 from J, leaving 12 bases between them. This CDR3 spans 13 amino acids. CDR3 loop: CASSSRKADEQYF. CDR3 nucleotides: TGTGCCAGCAGTTCGAGAAAGGCGGACGAGCAGTACTTC.

This CDR3 is CASSVGGTSGIQGGELFF. The CDR3 region has the DNA TGTGCCAGCAGCGTAGGAGGGACTAGCGGGATACAGGGCGGGGAGCTGTTTTTT. V and J are TRBV9 and TRBJ2-2, with 13 bases that match TRBD2. The CDR3 runs 18 residues. Germline trimming cut 0 bases from V and 7 bases from J; bases unmatched to any gene: 9. The germline V gene has CDR1 SGDLS and CDR2 YYNGEE.

The genes are TRBV25-1 and TRBJ2-7; TRBD1 matches 9 bases. Germline loops: CDR1 MGHDK, CDR2 SYGVNS. The CDR3 consists of 15 residues. Unmatched junction bases numbered 5, after V lost 4 bases and J lost 1 base. The CDR3 DNA sequence: TGTGCCAGCAGTGCGGACAGGGGTAAATCCTACGAGCAGTACTTC. Translated: CASSADRGKSYEQYF.

The chain has TRBV10-3 and TRBJ2-2, with D perhaps assigned TRBD1 or TRBD2 (5 bases each). Trimming pared 4 bases from V and 6 bases from J, leaving 9 bases between. Germline V CDR1 and CDR2: ENHRY, SYGVKD. The CDR3 runs to 13 residues. In nucleotides, the CDR3 is TGTGCCATCAGTGTCCGGGACGCCGGGGAGCTGTTTTTT. This gives the protein CAISVRDAGELFF.

The chain joins TRBV27 to TRBJ1-6, with D hard to call. Germline CDR1 reads MNHEY; CDR2 reads SMNVEV (reference sequence). The CDR3 is made up of 13 amino acids. The V and J ends lost 8 bases and 6 bases respectively, with 11 bases between them. The CDR3 loop is CASSKGLNSPLHF. The CDR3 bases are TGTGCCAGCTCTAAAGGGCTTAATTCACCCCTCCACTTT.

V gene TRBV5-1 combines with J gene TRBJ2-2, with TRBD1 as a possible D gene (6 bases). Germline CDR1 SGHRS, CDR2 YFSETQ. CDR3 length: 12 amino acids. Trimming removed 6 bases from V and 6 bases from J, with 9 bases in between. CDR3 region: CASNKGAGELFF. The DNA of the CDR3 is TGCGCCAGCAATAAGGGGGCCGGGGAGCTGTTTTTT.

The V call is TRBV6-4, the J call TRBJ2-7, with D hard to call. CDR1 MRHNA and CDR2 SNTAGT come from the germline V gene. This CDR3 spans 15 amino acids. V lost 0 bases to trimming and J lost 3 bases, with 12 bases between them. The CDR3 nucleotides are TGTGCCAGCAGTGACTCGGGTGAATCGAGCTACGAGCAGTACTTC. Its translation: CASSDSGESSYEQYF.

The chain joins TRBV30 to TRBJ2-3; D is uncertain. Germline lookup yields CDR1 GTSNPN and CDR2 SVGIG (reference sequence). The germline V and J ends were trimmed by 1 base and 4 bases, with 9 bases remaining between them. The CDR3 contains 13 residues. The CDR3 DNA reads TGTGCCTGGAGTGCCAATAGTCCAGATACGCAGTATTTT. Amino acids: CAWSANSPDTQYF.

The V gene is TRBV6-5, the J gene TRBJ1-2; TRBD1 is a possible D gene (6 bases). CDR3 length equals 13 residues. Germline CDR1 is MNHEY and CDR2 is SVGAGI. The V end was cut by 5 bases, the J end by 2 bases, with 9 bases between. CDR3 in DNA: TGTGCCAGCAGTAGGGACACGAACTATGGCTACACCTTC. Protein sequence: CASSRDTNYGYTF.

V gene TRBV18 combines with J gene TRBJ1-5; a possible D gene is TRBD1 (5 bases). The CDR3 has 13 amino acids. Germline V gene data show CDR1 as KGHSH and CDR2 as LQKENI. V lost 4 bases and J lost 7, with 11 bases in between. The CDR3 loop is CASSLGDRQPQHF. CDR3 in DNA: TGTGCCAGCTCACTAGGGGATCGGCAGCCCCAGCATTTT. Complete variable domain (other parts from reference TRBV18 and TRBJ1-5): NAGVMQNPRHLVRRRGQEARLRCSPMKGHSHVYWYRQLPEEGLKFMVYLQKENIIDESGMPKERFSAEFPKEGPSILRIQQVVRGDSAAYFCASSLGDRQPQHFGDGTRLSIL.

The genes are TRBV27 and TRBJ2-7, with D perhaps TRBD1 (5 bases). Trimming removed 2 bases from V and 2 bases from J, with 16 bases in between. Germline lookup yields CDR1 MNHEY and CDR2 SMNVEV (reference sequence). The CDR3 sequence is 16 residues long. In nucleotides, the CDR3 is TGTGCCAGCAGTTTACTCGACCGAAGGGGAACCTACGAGCAGTACTTC. Its protein is CASSLLDRRGTYEQYF.

V gene TRBV3-1 (or the pseudogene TRBV3-2) combines with J gene TRBJ2-1; D might be TRBD2 (6 bases). The CDR3 loop spans 12 amino acids. The V end was cut by 3 bases, the J end by 7 bases, with 7 bases between. CDR1 is LGHDT, CDR2 YNNKEL, per germline (reference sequence). CDR3 protein: CASSHGTNEQFF. The CDR3 coding sequence is TGTGCCAGCAGCCACGGGACTAATGAGCAGTTCTTC.

This rearrangement joins TRBV9 to TRBJ2-2; 7 nucleotides align to TRBD1. Trimming at V came to 3 bases and at J to 4 bases, leaving 3 bases not matched to a gene. The length of the CDR3 is 14 residues. Per the germline V gene, CDR1 is SGDLS and CDR2 is YYNGEE. The CDR3: CASSGQGRTGELFF. Written as DNA, the CDR3 is TGTGCCAGCAGCGGACAGGGTCGCACCGGGGAGCTGTTTTTT.

The chain has TRBV3-1 (or the pseudogene TRBV3-2) and TRBJ2-1; no reliable D call. Germline V lookup: CDR1 LGHDT, CDR2 YNNKEL (reference sequence). V was shortened by 2 bases and J by 1 base, with 9 bases between the two germline ends. The CDR3 has 15 residues. Here the CDR3 reads CASSQYTSSYNEQFF. As DNA, the CDR3 is TGTGCCAGCAGCCAATATACCTCTTCCTACAATGAGCAGTTCTTC.

V gene TRBV9 combines with J gene TRBJ2-7; D remains unclear. Germline loops: CDR1 SGDLS, CDR2 YYNGEE. The CDR3 length is 15 residues. V was pared by 3 bases and J by 0 bases, with 13 bases between. CDR3 protein: CASSARDESSYEQYF. The CDR3 DNA reads as TGTGCCAGCAGCGCCCGAGATGAGAGCTCCTACGAGCAGTACTTC.

V usage is TRBV27 and J usage is TRBJ2-2, with D unresolved. CDR3 size: 14 residues. Germline CDR1 and CDR2: MNHEY and SMNVEV (reference sequence). V was cut by 3 bases and J by 5 bases, with 10 bases left in between. CDR3: CASSLDRGTGELFF. The CDR3 nucleotides are TGTGCCAGCAGTTTGGATCGTGGGACCGGGGAGCTGTTTTTT.